Each of the 8 T cell receptor beta chains below was sequenced from the same sample in a study of OX40 agonist ivuxolimab in advanced cancers. This table comes from immunoSEQ multiplex PCR, and its TCRdb copy is limited to in-frame clones, with some not included. Among roughly 55,000 clones listed, about 80% were seen once. The sample consisted of CD4+ or CD8+ T cells sorted from blood, taken in a trial of the OX40 agonist ivuxolimab. The receptors come from an adult with an advanced solid tumor such as melanoma, head and neck, liver or kidney cancer.

The chain employs TRBV29-1 and TRBJ2-1; 14 nucleotides line up with TRBD2. The CDR3 runs 14 residues. Germline assignment: CDR1 SQVTM and CDR2 ANQGSEA. J gave up 7 bases and V 4 bases, and 3 bases lay outside the gene matches. CDR3 nucleotides: TGCAGCGTTGGACTAGCGGGAGGGTGGAATGAGCAGTTCTTC. It translates to CSVGLAGGWNEQFF.

The V and J genes are TRBV27 and TRBJ2-1; TRBD2 is a possible D gene (5 bases). The V and J ends lost 5 bases and 5 bases respectively, with 16 bases between them. Germline assignment: CDR1 MNHEY and CDR2 SMNVEV (reference sequence). This CDR3 region has 15 residues. DNA of the CDR3: TGTGCCAGCAGTCTAAGGACTCCTCGAGACAATGAGCAGTTCTTC. Protein product: CASSLRTPRDNEQFF.

The V gene is TRBV28, the J gene TRBJ1-5, with unresolved D. Trimming shortened V by 7 bases and J by 2 bases, and 18 bases separated the two germline ends. CDR3 size: 16 residues. From germline, CDR1 is MDHEN and CDR2 SYDVKM. In nucleotides, the CDR3 is TGTGCCAGCATTCCCCTTGTGAGGTCGGGCAATCAGCCCCAGCATTTT. Residues: CASIPLVRSGNQPQHF.

This chain joins TRBV5-1 and TRBJ1-1, with 8 bases matching TRBD1. Germline values: CDR1 SGHRS, CDR2 YFSETQ. The CDR3 covers 15 residues. V gave up 4 bases and J gave up 1 base; unmatched junction bases: 6. CDR3 in amino acids: CASSASGTGNTEAFF. The CDR3 bases are TGCGCCAGCAGCGCCTCCGGGACAGGGAACACTGAAGCTTTCTTT. Full variable domain (rest looked up from reference TRBV5-1 and TRBJ1-1): KAGVTQTPRYLIKTRGQQVTLSCSPISGHRSVSWYQQTPGQGLQFLFEYFSETQRNKGNFPGRFSGRQFSNSRSEMNVSTLELGDSALYLCASSASGTGNTEAFFGQGTRLTVV.

This chain links TRBV5-6 with TRBJ1-4; 9 bases are shared with TRBD1. V gave up 4 bases and J gave up 8 bases; unmatched junction bases: 3. The germline CDR1 and CDR2 sequences are SGHDT and YYEEEE. This CDR3 has 13 residues. The CDR3 DNA reads TGTGCCAGCAGCGTGACAGGGGGGGAAAAACTGTTTTTT. This encodes CASSVTGGEKLFF.

With respect to this clone: Germline is not matched at one junction end, which may reflect a read error. The chain combines TRBV9 with TRBJ1-5; no reliable D call. CDR3 length: 14 amino acids. Germline assignment: CDR1 SGDLS and CDR2 YYNGEE. CDR3 protein: CASGVSQSNQPQHF. The CDR3 nucleotides read TGTGCCAGCGGCGTAAGTCAAAGCAATCAGCCCCAGCATTTT.

The genes are TRBV6-6 and TRBJ1-1, with a possible D match to TRBD1 (6 bases). The germline V and J ends were trimmed by 6 bases and 5 bases, with 13 bases remaining between them. Germline values: CDR1 MNHNY, CDR2 SVGAGI (reference sequence). The CDR3 is made up of 13 amino acids. The CDR3 coding sequence is TGTGCCAGCAGCAGTTATACAGGGACTGAAGCTTTCTTT. Translating it yields CASSSYTGTEAFF.

V usage is TRBV27 and J usage is TRBJ2-1, with 9 nucleotides matching TRBD1. Germline V lookup: CDR1 MNHEY, CDR2 SMNVEV (reference sequence). CDR3 length: 15 amino acids. With 7 bases clipped from V and 5 bases from J, the junction kept 9 bases outside the gene matches. CDR3 amino acids: CASKRTGAEDNEQFF. In DNA, the CDR3 is TGTGCCAGCAAACGGACAGGGGCCGAGGACAATGAGCAGTTCTTC.